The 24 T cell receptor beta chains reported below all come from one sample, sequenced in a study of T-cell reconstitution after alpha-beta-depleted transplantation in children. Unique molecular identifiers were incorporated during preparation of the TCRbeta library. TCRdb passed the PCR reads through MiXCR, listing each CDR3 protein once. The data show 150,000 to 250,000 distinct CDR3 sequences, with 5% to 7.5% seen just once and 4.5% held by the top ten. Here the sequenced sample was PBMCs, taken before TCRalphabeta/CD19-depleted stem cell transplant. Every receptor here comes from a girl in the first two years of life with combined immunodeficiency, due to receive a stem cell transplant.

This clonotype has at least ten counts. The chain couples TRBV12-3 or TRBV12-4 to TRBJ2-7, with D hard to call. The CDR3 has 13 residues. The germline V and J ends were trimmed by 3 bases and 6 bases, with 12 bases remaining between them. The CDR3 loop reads CASSLGRLGEQYF. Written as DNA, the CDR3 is TGTGCCAGCAGTTTGGGTCGGCTCGGCGAGCAGTACTTC.

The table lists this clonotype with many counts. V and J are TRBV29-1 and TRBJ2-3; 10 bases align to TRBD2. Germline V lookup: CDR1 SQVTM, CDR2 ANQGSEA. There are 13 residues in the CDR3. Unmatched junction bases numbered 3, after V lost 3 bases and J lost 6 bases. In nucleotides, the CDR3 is TGCAGCGTTGATCTAGCGGGAGCGGATACGCAGTATTTT. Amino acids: CSVDLAGADTQYF.

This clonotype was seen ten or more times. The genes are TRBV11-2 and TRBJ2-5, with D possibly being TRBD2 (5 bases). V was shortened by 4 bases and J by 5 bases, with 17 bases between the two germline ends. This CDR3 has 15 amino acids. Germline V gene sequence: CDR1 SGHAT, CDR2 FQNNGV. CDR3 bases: TGTGCCAGCAGCTGGGTGACTAATCCGGGGGAGACCCAGTACTTC. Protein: CASSWVTNPGETQYF. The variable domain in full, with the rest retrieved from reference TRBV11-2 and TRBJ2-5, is EAGVAQSPRYKIIEKRQSVAFWCNPISGHATLYWYQQILGQGPKLLIQFQNNGVVDDSQLPKDRFSAERLKGVDSTLKIQPAKLEDSAVYLCASSWVTNPGETQYFGPGTRLLVL.

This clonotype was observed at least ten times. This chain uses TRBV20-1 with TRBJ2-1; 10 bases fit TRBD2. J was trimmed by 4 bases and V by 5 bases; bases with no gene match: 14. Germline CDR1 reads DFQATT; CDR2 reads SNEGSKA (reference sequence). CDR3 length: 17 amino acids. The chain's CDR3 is CSAAKPGSGRAYNEQFF. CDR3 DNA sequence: TGCAGTGCTGCAAAACCTGGAAGCGGGAGGGCTTACAATGAGCAGTTCTTC.

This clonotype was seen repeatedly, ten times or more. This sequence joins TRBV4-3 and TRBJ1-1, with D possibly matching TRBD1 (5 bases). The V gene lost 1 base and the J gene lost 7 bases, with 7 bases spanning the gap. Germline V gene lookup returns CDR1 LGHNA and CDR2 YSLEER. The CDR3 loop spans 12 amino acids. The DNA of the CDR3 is TGCGCCAGCAGCCAAGGCGACAGTGAAGCTTTCTTT. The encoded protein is CASSQGDSEAFF.

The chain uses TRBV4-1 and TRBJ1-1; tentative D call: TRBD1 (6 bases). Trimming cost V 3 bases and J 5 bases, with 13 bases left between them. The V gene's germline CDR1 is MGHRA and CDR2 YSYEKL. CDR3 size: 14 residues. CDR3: CASSHQDSGTEAFF. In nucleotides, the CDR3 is TGCGCCAGCAGCCACCAGGACAGTGGGACTGAAGCTTTCTTT.

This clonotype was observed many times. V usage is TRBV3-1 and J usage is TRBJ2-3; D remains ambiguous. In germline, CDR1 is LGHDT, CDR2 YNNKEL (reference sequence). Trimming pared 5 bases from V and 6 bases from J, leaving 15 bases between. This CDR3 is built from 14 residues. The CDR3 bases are TGTGCCAGCAGCGCGATACGGGCGTGGGATACGCAGTATTTT. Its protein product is CASSAIRAWDTQYF.

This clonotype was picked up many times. CDR3 amino acids: CASSHDSSFTDTQYF. For the CDR3, the DNA is TGTGCCAGCAGCCATGACAGCTCTTTCACAGATACGCAGTATTTT. The chain has TRBV13 and TRBJ2-3; maybe TRBD1 (5 bases). CDR3 length: 15 residues. Deletions cut 5 bases from V and 2 bases from J, with 14 bases between. Per germline, CDR1 PRHDT and CDR2 FYEKMQ (reference sequence).

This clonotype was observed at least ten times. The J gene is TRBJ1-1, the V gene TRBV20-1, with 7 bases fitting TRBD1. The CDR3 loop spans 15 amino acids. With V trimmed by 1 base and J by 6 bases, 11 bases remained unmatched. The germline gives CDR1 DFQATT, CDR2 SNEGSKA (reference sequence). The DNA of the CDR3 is TGCAGTGCTAGAGGTTCGGGACAGTTGATGCCTGAAGCTTTCTTT. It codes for CSARGSGQLMPEAFF.

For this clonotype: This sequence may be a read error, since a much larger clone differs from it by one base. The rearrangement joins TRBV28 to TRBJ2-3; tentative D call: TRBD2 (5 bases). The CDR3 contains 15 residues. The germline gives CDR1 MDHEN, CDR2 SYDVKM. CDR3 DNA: TGTGCCAGCAGGGTTCGACACTCTAGCACAGATATGCAGTATTTT. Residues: CASRVRHSSTDMQYF.

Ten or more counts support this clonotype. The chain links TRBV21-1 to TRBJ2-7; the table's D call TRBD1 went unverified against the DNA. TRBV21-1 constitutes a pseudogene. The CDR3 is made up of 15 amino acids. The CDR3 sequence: CASSTRDRNSYEQYF. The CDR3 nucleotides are TGTGCCAGCAGCACCCGGGACAGGAACTCCTACGAGCAGTACTTC.

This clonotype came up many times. CDR3: CASSYVGPYEQYF. The CDR3 nucleotides are TGTGCCAGCAGTTACGTGGGCCCTTACGAGCAGTACTTC. The genes are TRBV6-2 or TRBV6-3 and TRBJ2-7; D is uncertain. The germline V gene has CDR1 MNHEY and CDR2 SVGEGT. V lost 2 bases and J lost 4, with 9 bases in between. The CDR3 loop spans 13 amino acids.

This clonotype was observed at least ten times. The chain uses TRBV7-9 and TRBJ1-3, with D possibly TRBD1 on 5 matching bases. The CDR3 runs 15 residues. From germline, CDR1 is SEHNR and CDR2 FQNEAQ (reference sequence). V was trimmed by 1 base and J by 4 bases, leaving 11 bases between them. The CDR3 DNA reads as TGTGCCAGCAGCTTAGGGGTCGGGGACGGAAACACCATATATTTT. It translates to CASSLGVGDGNTIYF.

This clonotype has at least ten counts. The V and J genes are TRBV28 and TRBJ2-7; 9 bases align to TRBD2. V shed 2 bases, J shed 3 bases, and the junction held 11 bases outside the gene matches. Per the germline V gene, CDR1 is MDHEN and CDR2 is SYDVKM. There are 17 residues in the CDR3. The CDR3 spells CASSLTGLAGGIYEQYF. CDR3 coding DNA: TGTGCCAGCAGTTTAACGGGTCTGGCGGGGGGGATCTACGAGCAGTACTTC.

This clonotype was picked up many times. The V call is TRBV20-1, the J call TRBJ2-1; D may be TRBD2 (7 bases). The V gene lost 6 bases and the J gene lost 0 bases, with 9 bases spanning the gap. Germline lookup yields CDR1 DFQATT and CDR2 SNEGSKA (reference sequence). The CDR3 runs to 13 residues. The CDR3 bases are TGCAGTGCCGCGGGGGCCTCCTACAATGAGCAGTTCTTC. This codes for CSAAGASYNEQFF.

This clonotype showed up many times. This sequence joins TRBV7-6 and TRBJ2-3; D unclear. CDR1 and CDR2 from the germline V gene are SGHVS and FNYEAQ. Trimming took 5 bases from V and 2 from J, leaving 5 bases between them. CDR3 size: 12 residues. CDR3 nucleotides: TGTGCCAGCAGCCGGCTCACAGATACGCAGTATTTT. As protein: CASSRLTDTQYF.

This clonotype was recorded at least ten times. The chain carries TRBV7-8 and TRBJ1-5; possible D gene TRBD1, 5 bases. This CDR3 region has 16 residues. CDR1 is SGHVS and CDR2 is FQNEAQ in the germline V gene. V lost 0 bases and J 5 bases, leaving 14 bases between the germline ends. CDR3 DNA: TGTGCCAGCAGCTTAGCGCGTTGGGGGAGGGATCAGCCCCAGCATTTT. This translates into CASSLARWGRDQPQHF.

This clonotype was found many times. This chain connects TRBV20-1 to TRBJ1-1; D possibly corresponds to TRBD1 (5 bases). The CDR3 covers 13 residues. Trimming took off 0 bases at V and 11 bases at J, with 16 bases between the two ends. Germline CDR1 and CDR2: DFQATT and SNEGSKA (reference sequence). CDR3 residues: CSARDLWGPRAFF. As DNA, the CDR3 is TGCAGTGCTAGAGATCTTTGGGGCCCAAGGGCTTTCTTT.

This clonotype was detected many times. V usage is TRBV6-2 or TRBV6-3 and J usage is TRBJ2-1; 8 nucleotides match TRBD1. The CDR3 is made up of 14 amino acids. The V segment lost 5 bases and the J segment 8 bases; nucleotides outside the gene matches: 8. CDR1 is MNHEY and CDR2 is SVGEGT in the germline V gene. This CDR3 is CASSMGQVNDEQFF. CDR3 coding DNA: TGTGCCAGCAGTATGGGACAGGTAAACGATGAGCAGTTCTTC.

CDR3 nucleotides: TGCAGTGCCGAGGGACAGGAGAGGCCAGATACGCAGTATTTT. Translated: CSAEGQERPDTQYF. This rearrangement joins TRBV20-1 to TRBJ2-3; TRBD1 agrees at 8 bases. The length of the CDR3 is 14 residues. V was clipped by 6 bases and J by 4 bases; unmatched bases: 9. Germline V gives CDR1 DFQATT, CDR2 SNEGSKA (reference sequence).

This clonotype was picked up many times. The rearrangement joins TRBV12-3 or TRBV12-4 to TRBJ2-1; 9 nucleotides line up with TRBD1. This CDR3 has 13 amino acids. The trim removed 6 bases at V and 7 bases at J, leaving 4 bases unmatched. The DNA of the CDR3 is TGTGCCAGCAGACAGGGGGCGCCGAATGAGCAGTTCTTC. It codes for CASRQGAPNEQFF.

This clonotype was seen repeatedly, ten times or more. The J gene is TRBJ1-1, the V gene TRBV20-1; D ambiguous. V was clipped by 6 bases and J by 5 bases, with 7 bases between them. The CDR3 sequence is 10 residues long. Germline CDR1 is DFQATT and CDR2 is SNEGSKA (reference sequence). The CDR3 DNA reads TGCAGTGCCGAAGGAACTGAAGCTTTCTTT. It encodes CSAEGTEAFF.

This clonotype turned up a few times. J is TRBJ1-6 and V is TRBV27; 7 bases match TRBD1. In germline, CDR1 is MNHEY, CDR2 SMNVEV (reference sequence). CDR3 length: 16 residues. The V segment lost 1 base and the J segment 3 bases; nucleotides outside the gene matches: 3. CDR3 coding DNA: TGTGCCAGCAGTTTATTTGGGACAGTCTATAATTCACCCCTCCACTTT. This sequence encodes CASSLFGTVYNSPLHF.

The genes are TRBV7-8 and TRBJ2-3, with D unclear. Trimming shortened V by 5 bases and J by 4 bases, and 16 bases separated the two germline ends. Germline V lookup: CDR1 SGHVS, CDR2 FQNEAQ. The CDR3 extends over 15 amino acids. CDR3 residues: CASSLGSYGADTQYF. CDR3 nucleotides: TGTGCCAGCAGCCTTGGGTCCTATGGCGCAGATACGCAGTATTTT.